This T cell receptor (beta chain) was documented in a study of cytomegalovirus exposure and HLA in healthy donors. General study results and limits: Earlier analysis yielded a pattern in which most TCR beta V segments were productive about 87% or about 30% of the time. Analysis was performed later, and it showed HLA-associated TCR beta chains to be more clonally expanded than equally common others. The authors enumerated 150 to 200 TCR beta chains as linked to cytomegalovirus.

Remarks on this clone: As yet, its antigen is unknown.

Germline assignment: CDR1 SNHLY and CDR2 FYNNEI. V lost 10 bases to trimming and J lost 0 bases; unmatched junction nucleotides: 17. The CDR3 consists of 17 residues. 13 Jbeta primers and 60 Vbeta primers were used for the PCR. The table came from immunoSEQ multiplex PCR; TCRdb's copy has only in-frame clones and leaves some out. The data contain about 130,000 clones, around 70% of them singletons. The chain couples TRBV2 to TRBJ1-1; TRBD1 matches 7 bases. This receptor was obtained from a man in his forties or fifties in good health and CMV-seropositive. The source material was PBMCs. In DNA form, the CDR3 reads TGTGCCACCTCCCTCCTCAAGGACAGGAGACTGAACACTGAAGCTTTCTTT. Protein sequence: CATSLLKDRRLNTEAFF.